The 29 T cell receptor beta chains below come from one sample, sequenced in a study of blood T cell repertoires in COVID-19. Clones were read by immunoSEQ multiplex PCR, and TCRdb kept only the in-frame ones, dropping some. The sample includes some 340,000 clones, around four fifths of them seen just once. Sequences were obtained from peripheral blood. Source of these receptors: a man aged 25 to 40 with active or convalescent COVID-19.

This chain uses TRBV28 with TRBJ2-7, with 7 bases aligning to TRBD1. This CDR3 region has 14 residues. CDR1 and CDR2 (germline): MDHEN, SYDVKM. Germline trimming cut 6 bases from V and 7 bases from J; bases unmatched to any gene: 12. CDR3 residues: CASRTDREMWEQYF. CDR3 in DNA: TGTGCCAGCAGGACTGACAGGGAAATGTGGGAGCAGTACTTC. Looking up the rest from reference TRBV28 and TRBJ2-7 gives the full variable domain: DVKVTQSSRYLVKRTGEKVFLECVQDMDHENMFWYRQDPGLGLRLIYFSYDVKMKEKGDIPEGYSVSREKKERFSLILESASTNQTSMYLCASRTDREMWEQYFGPGTRLTVT.

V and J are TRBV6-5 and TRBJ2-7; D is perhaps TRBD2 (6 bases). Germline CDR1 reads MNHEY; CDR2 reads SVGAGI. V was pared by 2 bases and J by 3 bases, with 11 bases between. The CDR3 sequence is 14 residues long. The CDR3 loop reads CASSYRGKHYEQYF. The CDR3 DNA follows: TGTGCCAGCAGTTACCGGGGGAAACACTACGAGCAGTACTTC.

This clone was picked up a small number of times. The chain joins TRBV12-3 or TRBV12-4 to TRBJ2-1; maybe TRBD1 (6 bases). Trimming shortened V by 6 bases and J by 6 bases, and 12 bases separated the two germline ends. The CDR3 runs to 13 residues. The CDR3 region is CASSLGQTNEQFF. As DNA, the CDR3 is TGTGCCAGCAGCCTAGGACAGACCAATGAGCAGTTCTTC.

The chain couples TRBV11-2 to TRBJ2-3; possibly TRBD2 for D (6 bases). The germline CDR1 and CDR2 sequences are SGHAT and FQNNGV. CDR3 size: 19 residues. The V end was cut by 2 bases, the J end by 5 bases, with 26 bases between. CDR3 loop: CASSLRGTRRTLHRDTQYF. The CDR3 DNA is TGTGCCAGCAGCTTACGGGGGACGAGACGGACCCTACACAGAGATACGCAGTATTTT.

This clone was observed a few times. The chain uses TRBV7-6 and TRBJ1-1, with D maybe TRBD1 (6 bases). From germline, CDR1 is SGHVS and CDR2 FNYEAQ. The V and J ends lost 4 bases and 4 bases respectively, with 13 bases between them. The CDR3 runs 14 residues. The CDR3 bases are TGTGCCAGCAGCTCGCGGGGGGCGAGCACTGAAGCTTTCTTT. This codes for CASSSRGASTEAFF.

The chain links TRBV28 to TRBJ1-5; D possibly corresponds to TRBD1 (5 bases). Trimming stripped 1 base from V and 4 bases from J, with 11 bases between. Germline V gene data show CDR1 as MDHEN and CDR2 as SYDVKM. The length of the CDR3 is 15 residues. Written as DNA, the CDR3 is TGTGCCAGCAGTTTATTAGACAGAGAGAATCAGCCCCAGCATTTT. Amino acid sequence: CASSLLDRENQPQHF.

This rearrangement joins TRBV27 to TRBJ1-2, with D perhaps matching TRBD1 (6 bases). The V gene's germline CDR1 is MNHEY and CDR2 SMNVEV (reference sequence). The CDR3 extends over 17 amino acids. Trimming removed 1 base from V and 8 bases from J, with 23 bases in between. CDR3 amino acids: CASSLFPSGRGSGGYTF. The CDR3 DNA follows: TGTGCCAGCAGTTTATTTCCCTCGGGGAGGGGGTCGGGCGGCTACACCTTC.

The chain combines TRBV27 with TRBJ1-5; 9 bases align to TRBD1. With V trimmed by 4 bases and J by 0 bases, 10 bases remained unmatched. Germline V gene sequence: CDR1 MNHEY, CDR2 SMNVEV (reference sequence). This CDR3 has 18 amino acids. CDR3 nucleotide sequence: TGTGCCAGCAGTTCGGGACAGGGAAGAGACTATAGCAATCAGCCCCAGCATTTT. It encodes CASSSGQGRDYSNQPQHF.

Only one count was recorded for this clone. CDR3 amino acids: CASSYKDRNTEAFF. CDR3 DNA sequence: TGTGCCAGCAGTTACAAGGACAGGAACACTGAAGCTTTCTTT. The rearrangement links TRBV6-6 to TRBJ1-1, with TRBD1 as a possible D gene (6 bases). The V gene's germline CDR1 is MNHNY and CDR2 SVGAGI (reference sequence). The CDR3 has 14 amino acids. The V gene lost 2 bases and the J gene lost 1 base, with 8 bases spanning the gap.

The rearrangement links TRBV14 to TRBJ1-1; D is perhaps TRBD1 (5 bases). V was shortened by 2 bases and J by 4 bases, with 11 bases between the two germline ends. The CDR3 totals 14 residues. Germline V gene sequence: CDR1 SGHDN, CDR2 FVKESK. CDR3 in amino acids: CASSQYNTGTEAFF. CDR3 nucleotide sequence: TGTGCCAGCAGCCAATATAATACAGGCACTGAAGCTTTCTTT.

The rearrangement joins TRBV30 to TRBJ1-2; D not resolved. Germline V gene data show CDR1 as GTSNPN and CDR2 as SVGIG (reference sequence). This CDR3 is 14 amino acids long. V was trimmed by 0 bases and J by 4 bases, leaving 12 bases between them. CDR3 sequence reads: CAWSVWASGYGYTF. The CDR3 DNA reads TGTGCCTGGAGTGTATGGGCCTCAGGCTATGGCTACACCTTC. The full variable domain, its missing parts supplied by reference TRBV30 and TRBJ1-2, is SQTIHQWPATLVQPVGSPLSLECTVEGTSNPNLYWYRQAAGRGLQLLFYSVGIGQISSEVPQNLSASRPQDRQFILSSKKLLLSDSGFYLCAWSVWASGYGYTFGSGTRLTVV.

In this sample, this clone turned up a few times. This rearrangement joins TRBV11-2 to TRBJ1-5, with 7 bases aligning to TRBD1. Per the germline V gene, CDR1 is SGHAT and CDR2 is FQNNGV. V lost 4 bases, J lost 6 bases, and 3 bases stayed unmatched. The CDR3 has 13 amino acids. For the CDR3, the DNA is TGTGCCAGCAGCTCCGACAGGGCTCAGCCCCAGCATTTT. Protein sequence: CASSSDRAQPQHF.

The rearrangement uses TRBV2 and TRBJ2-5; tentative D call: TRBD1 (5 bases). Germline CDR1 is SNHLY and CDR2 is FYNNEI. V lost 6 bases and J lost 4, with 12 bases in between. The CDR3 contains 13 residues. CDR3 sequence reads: CASSQGLGETQYF. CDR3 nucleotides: TGTGCCAGCAGCCAGGGATTAGGAGAGACCCAGTACTTC.

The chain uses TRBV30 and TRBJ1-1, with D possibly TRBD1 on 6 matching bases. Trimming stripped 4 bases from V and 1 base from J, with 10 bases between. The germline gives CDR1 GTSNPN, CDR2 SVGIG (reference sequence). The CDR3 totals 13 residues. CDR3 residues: CAWNQQGNTEAFF. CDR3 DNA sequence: TGTGCCTGGAACCAACAGGGGAACACTGAAGCTTTCTTT.

CDR3 protein: CASSHRTGAGYTF. CDR3 DNA sequence: TGCGCCAGCAGTCACCGGACAGGGGCAGGCTACACCTTC. The genes are TRBV4-3 and TRBJ1-2, with 9 nucleotides matching TRBD1. Germline CDR1 is LGHNA and CDR2 is YSLEER. Trimming at V came to 6 bases and at J to 8 bases, leaving 7 bases not matched to a gene. The CDR3 runs 13 residues.

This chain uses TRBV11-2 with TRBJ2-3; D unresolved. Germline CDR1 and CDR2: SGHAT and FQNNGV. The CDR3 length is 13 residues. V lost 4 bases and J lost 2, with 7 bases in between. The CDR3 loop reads CASSSHVTDTQYF. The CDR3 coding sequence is TGTGCCAGCAGCTCCCATGTCACAGATACGCAGTATTTT.

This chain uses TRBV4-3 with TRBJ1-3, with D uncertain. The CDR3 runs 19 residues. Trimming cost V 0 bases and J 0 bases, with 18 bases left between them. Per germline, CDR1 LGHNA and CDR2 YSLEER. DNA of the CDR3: TGCGCCAGCAGCCAAGAGGATATGAGGGTCCGAAGCTCTGGAAACACCATATATTTT. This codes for CASSQEDMRVRSSGNTIYF.

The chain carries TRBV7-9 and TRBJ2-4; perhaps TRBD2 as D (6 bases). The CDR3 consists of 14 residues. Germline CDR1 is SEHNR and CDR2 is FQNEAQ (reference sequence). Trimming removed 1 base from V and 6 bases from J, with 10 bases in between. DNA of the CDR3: TGTGCCAGCAGCTTAGGGCGGGACGGAAACATTCAGTACTTC. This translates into CASSLGRDGNIQYF.

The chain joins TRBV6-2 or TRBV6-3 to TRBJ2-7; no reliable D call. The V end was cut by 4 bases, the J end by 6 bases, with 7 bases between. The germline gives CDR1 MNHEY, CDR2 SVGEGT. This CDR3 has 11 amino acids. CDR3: CASSSFLEQYF. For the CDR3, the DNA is TGTGCCAGCAGTTCTTTTCTCGAGCAGTACTTC.

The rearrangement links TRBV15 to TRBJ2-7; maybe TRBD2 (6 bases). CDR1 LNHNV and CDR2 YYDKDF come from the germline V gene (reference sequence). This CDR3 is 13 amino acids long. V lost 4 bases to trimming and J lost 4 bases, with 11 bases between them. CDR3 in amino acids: CATSKRVSYEQYF. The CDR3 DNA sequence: TGTGCCACCAGCAAGCGGGTATCATACGAGCAGTACTTC.

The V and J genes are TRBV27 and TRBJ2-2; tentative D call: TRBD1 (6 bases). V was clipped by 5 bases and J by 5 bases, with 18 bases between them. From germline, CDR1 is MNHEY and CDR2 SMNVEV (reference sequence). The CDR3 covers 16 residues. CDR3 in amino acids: CASSTTSGQQTGELFF. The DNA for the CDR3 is TGTGCCAGCAGTACCACCTCGGGACAACAGACCGGGGAGCTGTTTTTT.

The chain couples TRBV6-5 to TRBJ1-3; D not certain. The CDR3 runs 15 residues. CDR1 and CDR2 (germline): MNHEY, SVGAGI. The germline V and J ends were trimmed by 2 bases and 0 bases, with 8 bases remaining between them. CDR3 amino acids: CASSYLTSSGNTIYF. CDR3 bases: TGTGCCAGCAGTTACCTCACCAGCTCTGGAAACACCATATATTTT.

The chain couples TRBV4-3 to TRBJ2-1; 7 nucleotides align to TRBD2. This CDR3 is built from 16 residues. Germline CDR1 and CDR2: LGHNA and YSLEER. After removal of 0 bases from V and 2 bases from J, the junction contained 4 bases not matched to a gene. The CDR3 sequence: CASSQDRGGAYNEQFF. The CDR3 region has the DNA TGCGCCAGCAGCCAAGATCGCGGGGGTGCCTACAATGAGCAGTTCTTC.

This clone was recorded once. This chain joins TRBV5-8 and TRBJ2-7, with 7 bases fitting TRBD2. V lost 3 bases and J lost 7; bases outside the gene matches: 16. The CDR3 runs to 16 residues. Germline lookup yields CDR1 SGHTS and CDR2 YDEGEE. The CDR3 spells CASSSPLAGLRGEQYF. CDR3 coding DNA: TGTGCCAGCAGCTCCCCTTTAGCGGGCCTGCGGGGGGAGCAGTACTTC.

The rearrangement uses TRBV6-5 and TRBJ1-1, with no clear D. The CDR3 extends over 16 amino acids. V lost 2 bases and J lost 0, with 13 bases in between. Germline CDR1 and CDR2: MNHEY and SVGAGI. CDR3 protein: CASSYAPGGMNTEAFF. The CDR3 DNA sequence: TGTGCCAGCAGTTACGCCCCAGGCGGGATGAACACTGAAGCTTTCTTT.

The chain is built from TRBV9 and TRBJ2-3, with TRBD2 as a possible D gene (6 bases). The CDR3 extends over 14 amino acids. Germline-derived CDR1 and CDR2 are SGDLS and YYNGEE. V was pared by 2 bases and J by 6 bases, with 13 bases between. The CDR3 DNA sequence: TGTGCCAGCAGCGTTATGGGAGGTGGGGATACGCAGTATTTT. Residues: CASSVMGGGDTQYF.

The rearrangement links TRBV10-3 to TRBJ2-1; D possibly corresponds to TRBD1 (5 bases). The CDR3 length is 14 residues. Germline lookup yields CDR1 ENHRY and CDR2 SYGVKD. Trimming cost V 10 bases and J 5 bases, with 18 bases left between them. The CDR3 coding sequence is TGTGCCACCCTGAGCCAGGGTTGGAACAATGAGCAGTTCTTC. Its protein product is CATLSQGWNNEQFF.

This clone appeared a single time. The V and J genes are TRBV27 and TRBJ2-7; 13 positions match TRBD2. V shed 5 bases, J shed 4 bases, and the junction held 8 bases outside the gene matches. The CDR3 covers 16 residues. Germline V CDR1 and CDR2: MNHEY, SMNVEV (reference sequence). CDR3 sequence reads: CASSTGLAGKWYEQYF. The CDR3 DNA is TGTGCCAGCAGTACGGGACTAGCGGGAAAATGGTACGAGCAGTACTTC.

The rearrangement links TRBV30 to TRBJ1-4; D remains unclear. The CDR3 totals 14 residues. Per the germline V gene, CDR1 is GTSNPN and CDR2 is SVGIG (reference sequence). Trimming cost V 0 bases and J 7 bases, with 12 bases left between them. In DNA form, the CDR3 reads TGTGCCTGGAGTGTACAACTAAGTGGTGAAAAACTGTTTTTT. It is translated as CAWSVQLSGEKLFF.